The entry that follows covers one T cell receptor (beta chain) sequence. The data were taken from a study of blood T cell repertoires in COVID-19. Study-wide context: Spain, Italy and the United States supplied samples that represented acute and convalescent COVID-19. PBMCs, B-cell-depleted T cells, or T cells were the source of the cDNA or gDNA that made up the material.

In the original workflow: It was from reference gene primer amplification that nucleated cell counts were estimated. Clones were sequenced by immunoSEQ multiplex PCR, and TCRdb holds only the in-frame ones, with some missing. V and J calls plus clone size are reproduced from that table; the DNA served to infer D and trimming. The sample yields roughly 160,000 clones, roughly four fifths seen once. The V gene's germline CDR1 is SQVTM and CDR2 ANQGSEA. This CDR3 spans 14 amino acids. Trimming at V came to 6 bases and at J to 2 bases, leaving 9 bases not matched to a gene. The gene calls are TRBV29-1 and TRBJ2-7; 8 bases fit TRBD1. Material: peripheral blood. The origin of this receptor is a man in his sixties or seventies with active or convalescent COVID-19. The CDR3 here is CSVQSGTGAYEQYF. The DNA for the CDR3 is TGCAGCGTACAATCCGGGACAGGCGCCTACGAGCAGTACTTC.